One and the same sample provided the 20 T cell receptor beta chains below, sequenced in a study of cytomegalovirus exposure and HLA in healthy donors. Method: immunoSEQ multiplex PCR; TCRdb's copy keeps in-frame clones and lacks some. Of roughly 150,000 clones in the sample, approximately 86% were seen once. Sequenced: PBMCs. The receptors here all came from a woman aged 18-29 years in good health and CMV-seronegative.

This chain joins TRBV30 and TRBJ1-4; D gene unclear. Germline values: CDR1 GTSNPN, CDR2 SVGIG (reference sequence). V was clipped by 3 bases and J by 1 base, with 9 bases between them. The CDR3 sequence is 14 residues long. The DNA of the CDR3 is TGTGCCTGGAGCCGAGGGATAACTAATGAAAAACTGTTTTTT. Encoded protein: CAWSRGITNEKLFF.

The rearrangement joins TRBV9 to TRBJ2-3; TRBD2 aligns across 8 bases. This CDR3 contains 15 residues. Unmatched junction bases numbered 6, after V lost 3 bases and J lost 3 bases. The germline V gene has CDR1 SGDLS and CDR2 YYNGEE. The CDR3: CASSGGGWYTDTQYF. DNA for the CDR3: TGTGCCAGCAGCGGCGGGGGGTGGTATACAGATACGCAGTATTTT.

DNA for the CDR3: TGCGCCAGCAGCTTAGCCCAACCCCCCTACGAGCAGTACTTC. Protein product: CASSLAQPPYEQYF. This chain uses TRBV5-1 with TRBJ2-7; D is unresolved. The CDR3 spans 14 residues. Trimming stripped 2 bases from V and 2 bases from J, with 11 bases between. Germline V lookup: CDR1 SGHRS, CDR2 YFSETQ.

The CDR3 bases are TGTGCCAGCATTCCTGGTAGCGGGAGAATCGGAGAGACCCAGTACTTC. Residues: CASIPGSGRIGETQYF. The genes are TRBV7-2 and TRBJ2-5; 9 nucleotides align to TRBD2. CDR1 and CDR2 from the germline V gene are SGHTA and FQGNSA. The trim removed 7 bases at V and 4 bases at J, leaving 13 bases unmatched. The CDR3 runs 16 residues.

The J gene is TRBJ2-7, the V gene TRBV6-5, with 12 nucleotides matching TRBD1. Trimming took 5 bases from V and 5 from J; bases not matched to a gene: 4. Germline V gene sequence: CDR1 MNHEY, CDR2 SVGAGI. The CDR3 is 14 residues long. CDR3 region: CASSGGTGGNEQYF. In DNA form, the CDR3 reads TGTGCCAGCAGTGGCGGGACAGGGGGCAACGAGCAGTACTTC.

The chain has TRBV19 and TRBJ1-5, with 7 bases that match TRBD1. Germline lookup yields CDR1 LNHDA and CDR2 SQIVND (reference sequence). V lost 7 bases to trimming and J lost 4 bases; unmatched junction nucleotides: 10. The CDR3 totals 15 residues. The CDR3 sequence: CASTPRQGINQPQHF. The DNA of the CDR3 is TGTGCCAGTACCCCAAGACAGGGTATTAATCAGCCCCAGCATTTT.

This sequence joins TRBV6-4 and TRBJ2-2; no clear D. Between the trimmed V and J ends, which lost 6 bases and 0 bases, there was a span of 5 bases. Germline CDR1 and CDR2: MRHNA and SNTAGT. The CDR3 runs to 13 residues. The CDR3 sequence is CASRFANTGELFF. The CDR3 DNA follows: TGTGCCAGCAGATTCGCGAACACCGGGGAGCTGTTTTTT.

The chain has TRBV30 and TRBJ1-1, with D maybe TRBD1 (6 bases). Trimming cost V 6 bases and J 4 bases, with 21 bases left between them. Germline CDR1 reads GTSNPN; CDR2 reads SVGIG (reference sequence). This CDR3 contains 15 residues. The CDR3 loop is CACNPGWGQSTEAFF. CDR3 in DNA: TGTGCCTGTAATCCAGGCTGGGGGCAGAGCACTGAAGCTTTCTTT.

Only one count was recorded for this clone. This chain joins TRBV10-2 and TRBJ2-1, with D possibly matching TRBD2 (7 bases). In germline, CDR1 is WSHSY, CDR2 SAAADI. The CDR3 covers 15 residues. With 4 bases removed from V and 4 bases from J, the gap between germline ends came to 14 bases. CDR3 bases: TGCGCCAGCAGTGTAGGGGGGGTAGCTTACAATGAGCAGTTCTTC. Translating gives CASSVGGVAYNEQFF.

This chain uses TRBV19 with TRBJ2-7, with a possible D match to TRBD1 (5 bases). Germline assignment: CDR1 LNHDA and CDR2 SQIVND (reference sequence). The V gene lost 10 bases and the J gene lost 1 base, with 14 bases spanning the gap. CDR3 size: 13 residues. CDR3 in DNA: TGTGCCACCCTGGACATTCTATCCTACGAGCAGTACTTC. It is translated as CATLDILSYEQYF.

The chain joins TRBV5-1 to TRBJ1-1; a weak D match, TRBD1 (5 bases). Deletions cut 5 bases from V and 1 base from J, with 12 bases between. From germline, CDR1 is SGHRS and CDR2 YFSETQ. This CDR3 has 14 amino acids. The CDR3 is CASRSQGSNTEAFF. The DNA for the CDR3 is TGCGCCAGCAGATCTCAGGGTTCGAACACTGAAGCTTTCTTT.

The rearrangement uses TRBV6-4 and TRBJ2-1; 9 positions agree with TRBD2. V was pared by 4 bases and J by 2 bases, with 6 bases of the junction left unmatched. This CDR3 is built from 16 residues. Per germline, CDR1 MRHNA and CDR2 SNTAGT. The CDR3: CASSARGGGAYNEQFF. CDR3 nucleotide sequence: TGTGCCAGCAGTGCCCGGGGCGGGGGGGCCTACAATGAGCAGTTCTTC.

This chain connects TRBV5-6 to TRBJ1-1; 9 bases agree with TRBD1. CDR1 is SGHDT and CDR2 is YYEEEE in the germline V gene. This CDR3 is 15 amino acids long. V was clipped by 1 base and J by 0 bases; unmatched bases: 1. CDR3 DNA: TGTGCCAGCAGCTTGACAGGGGGCATGAACACTGAAGCTTTCTTT. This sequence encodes CASSLTGGMNTEAFF.

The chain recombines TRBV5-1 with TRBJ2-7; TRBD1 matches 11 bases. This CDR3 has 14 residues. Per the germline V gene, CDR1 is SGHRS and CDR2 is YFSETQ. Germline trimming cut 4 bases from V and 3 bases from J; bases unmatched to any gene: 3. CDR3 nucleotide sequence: TGCGCCAGCAGCGCCGGGACAGGGGGCTACGAGCAGTACTTC. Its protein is CASSAGTGGYEQYF.

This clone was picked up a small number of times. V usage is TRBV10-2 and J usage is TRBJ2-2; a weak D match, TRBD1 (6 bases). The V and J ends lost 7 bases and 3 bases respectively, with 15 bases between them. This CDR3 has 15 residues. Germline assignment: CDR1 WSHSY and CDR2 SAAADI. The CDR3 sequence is CASTPGWGHTGELFF. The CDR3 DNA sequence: TGCGCCAGCACCCCAGGTTGGGGGCACACCGGGGAGCTGTTTTTT.

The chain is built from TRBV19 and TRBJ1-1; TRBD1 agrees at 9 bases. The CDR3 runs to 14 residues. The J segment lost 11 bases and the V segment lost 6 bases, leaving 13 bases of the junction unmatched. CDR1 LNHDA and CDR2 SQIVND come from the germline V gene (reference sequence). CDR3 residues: CASRTGGTGSEAFF. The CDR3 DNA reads TGTGCCAGTAGAACAGGGGGCACGGGAAGCGAGGCTTTCTTT. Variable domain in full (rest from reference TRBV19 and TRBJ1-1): DGGITQSPKYLFRKEGQNVTLSCEQNLNHDAMYWYRQDPGQGLRLIYYSQIVNDFQKGDIAEGYSVSREKKESFPLTVTSAQKNPTAFYLCASRTGGTGSEAFFGQGTRLTVV.

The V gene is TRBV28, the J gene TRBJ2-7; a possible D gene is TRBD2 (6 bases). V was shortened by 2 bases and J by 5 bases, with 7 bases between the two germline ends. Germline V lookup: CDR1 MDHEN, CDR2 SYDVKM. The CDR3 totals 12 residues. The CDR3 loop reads CASSLGEDEQYF. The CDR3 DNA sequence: TGTGCCAGCAGTTTAGGGGAGGACGAGCAGTACTTC. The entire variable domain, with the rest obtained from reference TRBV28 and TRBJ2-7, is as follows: DVKVTQSSRYLVKRTGEKVFLECVQDMDHENMFWYRQDPGLGLRLIYFSYDVKMKEKGDIPEGYSVSREKKERFSLILESASTNQTSMYLCASSLGEDEQYFGPGTRLTVT.

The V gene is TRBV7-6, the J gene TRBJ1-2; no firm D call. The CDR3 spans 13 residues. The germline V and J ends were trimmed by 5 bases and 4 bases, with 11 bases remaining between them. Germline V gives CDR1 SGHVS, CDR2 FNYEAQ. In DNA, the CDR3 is TGTGCCAGCAGCACTCTGGGCAGCTATGGCTACACCTTC. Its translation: CASSTLGSYGYTF. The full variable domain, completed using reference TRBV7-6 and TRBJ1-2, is GAGVSQSPRYKVTKRGQDVALRCDPISGHVSLYWYRQALGQGPEFLTYFNYEAQQDKSGLPNDRFSAERPEGSISTLTIQRTEQRDSAMYRCASSTLGSYGYTFGSGTRLTVV.

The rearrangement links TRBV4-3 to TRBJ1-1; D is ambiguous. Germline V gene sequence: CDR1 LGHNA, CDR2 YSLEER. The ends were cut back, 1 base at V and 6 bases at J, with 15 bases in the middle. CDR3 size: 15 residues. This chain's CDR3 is CASSQVLGESAEAFF. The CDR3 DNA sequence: TGCGCCAGCAGCCAAGTGTTGGGAGAGAGCGCTGAAGCTTTCTTT.

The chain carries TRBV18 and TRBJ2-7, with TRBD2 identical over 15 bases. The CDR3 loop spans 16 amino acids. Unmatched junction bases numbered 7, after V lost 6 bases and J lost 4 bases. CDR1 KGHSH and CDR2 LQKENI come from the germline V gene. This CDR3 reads CASSRTSGGGKYEQYF. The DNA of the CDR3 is TGTGCCAGCTCGCGGACTAGCGGGGGGGGGAAGTACGAGCAGTACTTC. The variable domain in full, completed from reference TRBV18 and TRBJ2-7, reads NAGVMQNPRHLVRRRGQEARLRCSPMKGHSHVYWYRQLPEEGLKFMVYLQKENIIDESGMPKERFSAEFPKEGPSILRIQQVVRGDSAAYFCASSRTSGGGKYEQYFGPGTRLTVT.